This T cell receptor beta chain emerged from a study of blood T cell repertoires in COVID-19. Study background: T cells, B-cell-depleted T cells, or PBMCs supplied cDNA or gDNA.

Source study methods: The authors estimated nucleated cell counts from reference gene primer amplification. Some clones are missing from TCRdb's copy, which holds only in-frame ones; the method was immunoSEQ multiplex PCR. V and J calls and clone size are copied from that table; D and trimming were computed from the DNA. The sample lists fewer than 200,000 clones, around 79% seen once, with around 8% in the top ten. Germline values: CDR1 SGHRS, CDR2 YFSETQ. V shed 2 bases and J 0 bases; nucleotides not matched to a gene: 7. CDR3 length: 16 amino acids. Sequencing was carried out using peripheral blood. V and J are TRBV5-1 and TRBJ1-1; TRBD1 matches at 7 bases. This clonotype was sampled from a woman aged 55-69 years with COVID-19, enrolled during active disease. The CDR3 reads CASSFTGANMNTEAFF. CDR3 coding DNA: TGCGCCAGCAGCTTCACAGGGGCCAACATGAACACTGAAGCTTTCTTT. Based on the CDR3 plus reference TRBV5-1 and TRBJ1-1, the full variable domain is KAGVTQTPRYLIKTRGQQVTLSCSPISGHRSVSWYQQTPGQGLQFLFEYFSETQRNKGNFPGRFSGRQFSNSRSEMNVSTLELGDSALYLCASSFTGANMNTEAFFGQGTRLTVV.